This T cell receptor beta chain was recorded in a study of blood T cell repertoires in COVID-19. This CDR3 is 13 amino acids long. Trimming cost V 2 bases and J 8 bases, with 9 bases left between them. Measured with immunoSEQ multiplex PCR; TCRdb has only the in-frame clones, and not every one. Among about 400,000 clones, approximately 89% were seen once, and the ten largest hold about 1.7%. This chain joins TRBV12-3 or TRBV12-4 and TRBJ1-4; D perhaps matches TRBD1 (5 bases). This sequence was found in a woman aged 30 to 39 who had recovered from COVID-19. The sample taken for sequencing was PBMCs or T cells enriched from blood (not recorded which). The DNA of the CDR3 is TGTGCCAGCAGTTTAAAGACAGAAGAAAAACTGTTTTTT. Translating it yields CASSLKTEEKLFF.